This TCR beta chain appears in the sequencing data of a study of blood T cell repertoires in COVID-19. The overall study: The cDNA or gDNA used as material had been derived from T cells, B-cell-depleted T cells, or PBMCs.

The CDR3 loop spans 14 amino acids. Germline V gives CDR1 MDHEN, CDR2 SYDVKM. Trimming pared 3 bases from V and 4 bases from J, leaving 10 bases between. Assay: immunoSEQ multiplex PCR; the TCRdb copy retains only in-frame clones and omits some. In the table there are 250,000 or so clones, 84% of which are singletons. Worth noting for this clone: The sample contains more than one DNA sequence encoding this CDR3.

The J gene is TRBJ1-5, the V gene TRBV28, with D perhaps matching TRBD1 (5 bases). The sample taken for sequencing was peripheral blood. The TCR sequence derives from a woman aged 40 to 50 who had recovered from COVID-19. The CDR3 loop is CASSFGGRNQPQHF. The DNA for the CDR3 is TGTGCCAGCAGTTTCGGGGGTCGAAATCAGCCCCAGCATTTT.